The rows below give T cell receptor beta chains drawn from one sample of a study of blood T cell repertoires in COVID-19. The protocol was immunoSEQ multiplex PCR, while the TCRdb copy is restricted to in-frame clones and leaves out a portion. The repertoire holds roughly 310,000 clones, with over 85% as singletons. Input material: PBMCs or T cells enriched from blood (not recorded which). The receptors originated from a man in his 60s who had recovered from COVID-19. CDR3s leave out the opening cysteine and the closing phenylalanine or tryptophan.

J	V	CDR3
TRBJ2-2	TRBV7-2	ASSAQGLGTGELF
TRBJ1-3	TRBV9	ASSPGSGGNTIY
TRBJ1-5	TRBV7-9	ASSLSSAEAQH
TRBJ1-1	TRBV5-4	ASSEVGNTEAF
TRBJ1-5	TRBV6-1	ASSETSGSWPQH
TRBJ2-3	TRBV4-1	ASSQAIGGHTQY
TRBJ2-2	TRBV7-9	ASSSSGDRGPTGELF
TRBJ2-2	TRBV30	AWDRQSGGTGELF
TRBJ1-6	TRBV4-3	ASSQDETASYNSPLH
TRBJ1-4	TRBV7-9	ASSLPSHLATNEKLF
TRBJ1-2	TRBV4-1	ASSQGQTDTYGYT
TRBJ2-3	TRBV7-9	ASSPGHSTDTQY
TRBJ1-2	TRBV7-9	ASSLGGPNYGYT
TRBJ2-5	TRBV7-9	ASSPSETQY
TRBJ2-2	TRBV2	ASSGLATGELF
TRBJ2-1	TRBV7-9	ASSLLVGTVNEQF
TRBJ1-4	TRBV7-9	ASSFRGTNEKLF
TRBJ2-7	TRBV19	ASGYGAAYEQY
TRBJ2-1	TRBV29-1	SVEASLARNEQF
TRBJ2-7	TRBV18	ASSPGISSYEQY
TRBJ1-1	TRBV5-4	ASSLGGNRRNTEAF
TRBJ1-6	TRBV5-4	ASSLGGSSYNSPLH
TRBJ2-5	TRBV5-1	ASRRGGISGQETQY
TRBJ2-5	TRBV10-3	AIRDGGGAGETQY
TRBJ2-1	TRBV29-1	SVGGHTYNEQF
TRBJ1-3	TRBV6-5	ASMPPGAGNTIY
TRBJ1-1	TRBV12-5	ASGLLSNTEAF
TRBJ1-1	TRBV29-1	SVESAGREVAF
TRBJ1-1	TRBV6-5	ASSYQGGAEAF
TRBJ2-1	TRBV18	ASSPPGRTGEQF
TRBJ1-1	TRBV7-9	ASSYPRTEAF
TRBJ2-7	TRBV18	ASSPPGGESYEQY
TRBJ1-2	TRBV30	AWSGAASYGYT
TRBJ1-5	TRBV19	ASSPNGQSNQPQH
TRBJ2-3	TRBV5-6	ASSITRSDTQY
TRBJ2-7	TRBV27	ASRRTGAYEQY
TRBJ1-2	TRBV6-5	ASNQQGPYGYT
TRBJ2-1	TRBV5-5	ASSLAAGGQGEQF
TRBJ1-1	TRBV5-1	ASSSGQGTEAF
TRBJ2-7	TRBV30	AWSQGLAGGEQY
TRBJ1-1	TRBV3-1/TRBV3-2	ASSQVRGNTEAF
TRBJ1-5	TRBV27	ASSPYTGTGSSNQPQH
TRBJ1-1	TRBV19	ASSIFQGDTEAF
TRBJ1-1	TRBV28	ASRTGGYTEAF
TRBJ1-2	TRBV4-2	ASSQQGFGYGYT
TRBJ1-1	TRBV7-9	ASSSGTATNTEAF
TRBJ2-7	TRBV30	AWSPLRLAGTTYEQY
TRBJ2-3	TRBV12-5	ASALGLAADTQY
TRBJ1-5	TRBV25-1	ASSAPPGNQPQH
TRBJ2-3	TRBV30	AWSGASDTQY